One TCR beta chain is described in this entry. Its antigen is unidentified. Researchers reported sorting every CD8+ T cell subset in triplicate, 300,000 or so cells per sort. This specimen comes from a study of CXCR3-negative and CXCR3-positive naive CD8 T cells. Study at large: Every library held about 1.5 +/- 0.3 million TRB reads, and the total came to around 130 million. Study-wide results and caveats: PBMCs showed partially decreased CXCR3 expression after cryopreservation, and most assays used fresh PBMCs. A higher hydrophobicity marked the TRB CDR3s of CXCR3-positive naive cells versus CXCR3-negative naive cells.

The authors made the TRB cDNA libraries by 5' RACE using UMI labels. TCRdb processed the 5' RACE reads again and assigns one entry to each CDR3 protein, with no DNA. The sample totals approximately 6,100 distinct CDR3 sequences. This CDR3 is built from 14 residues. The sequenced sample was naive CXCR3+ CD8+ T cells from blood. The subset was: CD45RO-CCR7+CD27+CD95- naive CD8+ T cells expressing CXCR3 (TNR3+). This chain connects TRBV12-3 or TRBV12-4 to TRBJ2-1; TCRdb lists TRBD1, though no DNA is available to test this call. The source is a human donor in good health. Some clones in this sample may be carry-over from other donors' samples. The CDR3 protein is CASSGDRFYNEQFF.